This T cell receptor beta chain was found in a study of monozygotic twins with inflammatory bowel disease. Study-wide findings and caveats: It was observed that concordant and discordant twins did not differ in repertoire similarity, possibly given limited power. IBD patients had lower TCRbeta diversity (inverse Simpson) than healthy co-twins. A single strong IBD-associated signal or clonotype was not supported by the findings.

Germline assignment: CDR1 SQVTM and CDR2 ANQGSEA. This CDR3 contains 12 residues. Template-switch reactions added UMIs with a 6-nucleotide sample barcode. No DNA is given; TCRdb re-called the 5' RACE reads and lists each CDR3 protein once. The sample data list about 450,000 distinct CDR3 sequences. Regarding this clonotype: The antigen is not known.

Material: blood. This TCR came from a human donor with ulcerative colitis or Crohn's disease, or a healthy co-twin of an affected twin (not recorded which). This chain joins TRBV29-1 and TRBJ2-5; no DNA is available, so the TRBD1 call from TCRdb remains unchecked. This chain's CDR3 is CSETGFQETQYF.